The 18 T cell receptor beta chains below were found in one sample sequenced in a study of blood T cell repertoires in COVID-19. Clones were sequenced by immunoSEQ multiplex PCR, and TCRdb holds only the in-frame ones, with some missing. The data show roughly 50,000 clones, less than 90% seen once. The sample comprised peripheral blood. All receptors derive from a man in his forties or fifties with acute or convalescent COVID-19.

V usage is TRBV19 and J usage is TRBJ1-3; weak D call: TRBD1 (6 bases). Germline CDR1 is LNHDA and CDR2 is SQIVND (reference sequence). This CDR3 spans 15 amino acids. With 4 bases removed from V and 0 bases from J, the gap between germline ends came to 10 bases. CDR3 in amino acids: CASSTTGTSGNTIYF. Here the CDR3 DNA reads TGTGCCAGTAGTACAACAGGGACCTCTGGAAACACCATATATTTT. The variable domain in full, completed from reference TRBV19 and TRBJ1-3, reads DGGITQSPKYLFRKEGQNVTLSCEQNLNHDAMYWYRQDPGQGLRLIYYSQIVNDFQKGDIAEGYSVSREKKESFPLTVTSAQKNPTAFYLCASSTTGTSGNTIYFGEGSWLTVV.

The chain is built from TRBV28 and TRBJ2-1; 8 bases map to TRBD2. The germline V gene encodes CDR1 MDHEN and CDR2 SYDVKM. The trim removed 6 bases at V and 4 bases at J, leaving 8 bases unmatched. CDR3 size: 15 residues. This CDR3 is CASSSLAGLYNEQFF. As DNA, the CDR3 is TGTGCCAGCAGCTCCCTAGCGGGTTTATACAATGAGCAGTTCTTC.

The rearrangement joins TRBV24-1 to TRBJ2-5; tentative D call: TRBD2 (6 bases). Per the germline V gene, CDR1 is KGHDR and CDR2 is SFDVKD. V lost 4 bases and J lost 2, with 7 bases in between. The CDR3 contains 13 residues. The CDR3 loop reads CATSDRGQETQYF. The CDR3 nucleotides read TGTGCCACCAGTGACCGGGGGCAAGAGACCCAGTACTTC.

This clone was counted only a few times. This chain joins TRBV2 and TRBJ2-7; 9 bases are shared with TRBD1. Germline CDR1 and CDR2: SNHLY and FYNNEI. The CDR3 sequence is 15 residues long. V shed 5 bases, J shed 5 bases, and the junction held 10 bases outside the gene matches. The CDR3 DNA sequence: TGTGCCAGCAGTCAACCAGACAGGGGGTCCCACGAGCAGTACTTC. Its protein is CASSQPDRGSHEQYF.

The genes are TRBV10-1 and TRBJ2-3; perhaps TRBD1 as D (6 bases). Trimming took 3 bases from V and 4 from J, leaving 17 bases between them. The germline gives CDR1 WNHNN, CDR2 SYGVQD (reference sequence). CDR3 length: 16 residues. The CDR3 nucleotides read TGCGCCAGCAGTGATGAGGGGGACCTTTGGGCAGATACGCAGTATTTT. Its protein product is CASSDEGDLWADTQYF.

The CDR3 DNA reads as TGTGGAGCAGCGGGAGCGAAGGATGAGCAGTTCTTC. Translation: CGAAGAKDEQFF. This sequence joins TRBV7-9 and TRBJ2-1, with TRBD2 matching 8 bases. The germline V gene encodes CDR1 SEHNR and CDR2 FQNEAQ (reference sequence). The CDR3 is 12 amino acids.

V and J are TRBV30 and TRBJ1-5; TRBD1 aligns across 7 bases. The germline gives CDR1 GTSNPN, CDR2 SVGIG (reference sequence). The CDR3 runs to 13 residues. V lost 1 base to trimming and J lost 5 bases; unmatched junction nucleotides: 2. CDR3 sequence: CAWSGQGDQPQHF. Here the CDR3 DNA reads TGTGCCTGGAGTGGCCAGGGGGATCAGCCCCAGCATTTT.

This clone was found a few times. The J gene is TRBJ2-2, the V gene TRBV19, with D possibly matching TRBD1 (6 bases). Germline V CDR1 and CDR2: LNHDA, SQIVND (reference sequence). The V end was cut by 5 bases, the J end by 4 bases, with 8 bases between. The CDR3 is 13 amino acids. The CDR3 loop reads CASSSQGTGELFF. Written as DNA, the CDR3 is TGTGCCAGTAGTTCACAGGGCACCGGGGAGCTGTTTTTT.

The V call is TRBV29-1, the J call TRBJ2-7, with TRBD2 matching 11 bases. This CDR3 is 14 amino acids long. The V gene end was trimmed by 2 bases and the J gene end by 3 bases; junction bases not matched to a gene: 3. Germline V lookup: CDR1 SQVTM, CDR2 ANQGSEA. CDR3 region: CSVETSGRNYEQYF. CDR3 bases: TGCAGCGTTGAAACTAGCGGGAGAAACTACGAGCAGTACTTC.

The V and J genes are TRBV4-1 and TRBJ2-5, with 7 bases fitting TRBD2. The junction had 9 bases not matched to a gene; V was cut back by 3 bases and J by 5 bases. From germline, CDR1 is MGHRA and CDR2 YSYEKL. There are 15 residues in the CDR3. CDR3 sequence: CASSHPGGRLETQYF. Here the CDR3 DNA reads TGCGCCAGCAGCCACCCTGGCGGGAGATTGGAGACCCAGTACTTC.

The chain has TRBV2 and TRBJ1-3; a possible D gene is TRBD1 (5 bases). Germline lookup yields CDR1 SNHLY and CDR2 FYNNEI. V was cut by 4 bases and J by 0 bases, with 10 bases left in between. The length of the CDR3 is 15 residues. The CDR3 nucleotides read TGTGCCAGCAGTGTCACCGGGGGCTCTGGAAACACCATATATTTT. The encoded protein is CASSVTGGSGNTIYF. The full variable domain, completed using reference TRBV2 and TRBJ1-3, is EPEVTQTPSHQVTQMGQEVILRCVPISNHLYFYWYRQILGQKVEFLVSFYNNEISEKSEIFDDQFSVERPDGSNFTLKIRSTKLEDSAMYFCASSVTGGSGNTIYFGEGSWLTVV.

This sequence joins TRBV6-5 and TRBJ1-6; TRBD1 is a possible D gene (6 bases). The CDR3 covers 14 residues. The V end lost 6 bases, the J end lost 8 bases, and 14 bases lay between the germline ends. The V gene's germline CDR1 is MNHEY and CDR2 SVGAGI. This chain's CDR3 is CASRLQGSDSPLHF. The DNA for the CDR3 is TGTGCCAGCAGGCTACAGGGCAGTGATTCACCCCTCCACTTT.

The rearrangement links TRBV19 to TRBJ2-1; 13 bases map to TRBD2. Unmatched junction bases numbered 2, after V lost 3 bases and J lost 6 bases. The CDR3 totals 15 residues. In germline, CDR1 is LNHDA, CDR2 SQIVND (reference sequence). CDR3 loop: CASSIGLAGANEQFF. DNA of the CDR3: TGTGCCAGTAGTATCGGACTAGCGGGAGCCAATGAGCAGTTCTTC.

This sequence joins TRBV21-1 and TRBJ2-7; the D call in the table, TRBD1, was not verified against the DNA. TRBV21-1 is listed as a pseudogene. The CDR3 covers 15 residues. The CDR3 region is CASSRLGQGSYEQYF. The CDR3 DNA reads TGTGCCAGCAGCAGACTAGGACAGGGATCCTACGAGCAGTACTTC.

The chain links TRBV2 to TRBJ1-1; 9 bases are shared with TRBD1. The CDR3 is made up of 14 amino acids. The germline gives CDR1 SNHLY, CDR2 FYNNEI. The junction had 6 bases not matched to a gene; V was cut back by 6 bases and J by 4 bases. In DNA, the CDR3 is TGTGCCAGCAGCGATATGGACAGGGGCACTGAAGCTTTCTTT. It specifies CASSDMDRGTEAFF.

This clone was found once. This chain joins TRBV19 and TRBJ1-3, with 8 bases fitting TRBD1. The length of the CDR3 is 16 residues. From germline, CDR1 is LNHDA and CDR2 SQIVND (reference sequence). V trimming: 6 bases; J trimming: 0 bases; junction bases outside the gene matches: 7. The CDR3 DNA reads TGTGCCAGTAGCCCGACAGGGGATTTCTCTGGAAACACCATATATTTT. This gives the protein CASSPTGDFSGNTIYF.

The rearrangement uses TRBV6-5 and TRBJ2-2; possibly TRBD2 for D (5 bases). Germline V gene sequence: CDR1 MNHEY, CDR2 SVGAGI. V was cut by 1 base and J by 6 bases, with 6 bases left in between. CDR3 size: 13 residues. CDR3 DNA sequence: TGTGCCAGCAGTTACTGGGAGTCCGGGGAGCTGTTTTTT. Residues: CASSYWESGELFF.

This chain connects TRBV27 to TRBJ1-2; perhaps TRBD1 as D (6 bases). This CDR3 is 13 amino acids long. The V gene lost 6 bases and the J gene lost 7 bases, with 15 bases spanning the gap. Germline CDR1 is MNHEY and CDR2 is SMNVEV (reference sequence). The CDR3 DNA follows: TGTGCCAGCAGCGTGGGACAAGGCTCTGGCTACACCTTC. Translation gives CASSVGQGSGYTF.